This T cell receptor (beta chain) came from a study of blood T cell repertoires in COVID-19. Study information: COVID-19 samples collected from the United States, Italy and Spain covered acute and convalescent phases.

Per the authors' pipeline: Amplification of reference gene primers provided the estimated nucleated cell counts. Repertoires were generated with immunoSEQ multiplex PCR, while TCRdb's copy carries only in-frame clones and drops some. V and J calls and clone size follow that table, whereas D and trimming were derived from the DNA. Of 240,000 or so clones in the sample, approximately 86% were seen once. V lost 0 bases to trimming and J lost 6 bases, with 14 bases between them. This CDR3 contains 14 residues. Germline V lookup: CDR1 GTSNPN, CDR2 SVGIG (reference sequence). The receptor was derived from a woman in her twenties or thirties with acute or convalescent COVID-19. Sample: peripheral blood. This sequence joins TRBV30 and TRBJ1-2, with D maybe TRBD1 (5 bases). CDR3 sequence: CAWSVRLGGDGYTF. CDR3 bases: TGTGCCTGGAGTGTACGTCTTGGGGGGGATGGCTACACCTTC.